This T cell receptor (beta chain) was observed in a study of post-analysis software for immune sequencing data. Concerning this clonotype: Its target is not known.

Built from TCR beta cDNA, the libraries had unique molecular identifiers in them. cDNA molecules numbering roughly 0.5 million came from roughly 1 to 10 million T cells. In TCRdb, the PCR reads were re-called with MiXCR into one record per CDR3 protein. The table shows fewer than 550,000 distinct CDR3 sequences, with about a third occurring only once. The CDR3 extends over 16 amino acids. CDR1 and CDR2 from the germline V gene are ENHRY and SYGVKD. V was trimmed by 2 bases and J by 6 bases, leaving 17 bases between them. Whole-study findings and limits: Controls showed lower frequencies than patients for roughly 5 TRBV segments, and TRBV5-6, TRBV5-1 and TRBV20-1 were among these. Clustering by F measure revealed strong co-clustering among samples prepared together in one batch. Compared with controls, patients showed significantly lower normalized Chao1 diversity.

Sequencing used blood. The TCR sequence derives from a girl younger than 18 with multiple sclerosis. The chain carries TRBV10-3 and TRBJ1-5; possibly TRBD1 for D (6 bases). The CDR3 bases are TGTGCCATCAGTGAGGCCGTGTGGCAGGGGATTCAGCCCCAGCATTTT. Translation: CAISEAVWQGIQPQHF.